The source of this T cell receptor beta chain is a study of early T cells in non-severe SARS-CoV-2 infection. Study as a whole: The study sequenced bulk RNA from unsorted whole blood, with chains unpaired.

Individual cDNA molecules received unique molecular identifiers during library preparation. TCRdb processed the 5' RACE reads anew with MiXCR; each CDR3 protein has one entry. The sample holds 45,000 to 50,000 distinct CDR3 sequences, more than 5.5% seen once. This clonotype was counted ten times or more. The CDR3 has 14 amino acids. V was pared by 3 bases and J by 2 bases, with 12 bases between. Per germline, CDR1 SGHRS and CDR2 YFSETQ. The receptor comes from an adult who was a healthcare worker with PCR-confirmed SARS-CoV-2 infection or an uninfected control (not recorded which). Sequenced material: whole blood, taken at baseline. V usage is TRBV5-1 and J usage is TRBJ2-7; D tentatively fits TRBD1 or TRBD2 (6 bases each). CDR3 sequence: CASSSDRRAYEQYF. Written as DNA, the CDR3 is TGCGCCAGCAGCTCCGACAGGAGGGCCTACGAGCAGTACTTC.